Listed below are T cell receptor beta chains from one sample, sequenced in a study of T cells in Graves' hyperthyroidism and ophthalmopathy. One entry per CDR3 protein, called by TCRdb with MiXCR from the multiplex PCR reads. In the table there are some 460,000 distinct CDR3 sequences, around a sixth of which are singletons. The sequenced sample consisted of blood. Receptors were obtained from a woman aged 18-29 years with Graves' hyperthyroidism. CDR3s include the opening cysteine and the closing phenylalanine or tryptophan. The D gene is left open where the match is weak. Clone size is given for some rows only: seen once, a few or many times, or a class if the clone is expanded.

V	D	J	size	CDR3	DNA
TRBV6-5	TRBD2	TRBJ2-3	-	CASSYEAGVRDTQYF	TGTGCCAGCAGTTACGAAGCGGGAGTCAGGGATACGCAGTATTTT
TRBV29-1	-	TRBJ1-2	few	CSVMTASGYTF	TGCAGCGTAATGACGGCTTCTGGCTACACCTTC
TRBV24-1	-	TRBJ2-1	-	CATSGRGVQFF	TGTGCCACCAGTGGCAGGGGCGTGCAGTTCTTC
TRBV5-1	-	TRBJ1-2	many	CASRPDRNYGYTF	TGCGCCAGCAGACCCGACCGTAACTATGGCTACACCTTC
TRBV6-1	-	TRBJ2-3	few	CASCEVAGFTDTQYF	TGTGCCTCATGCGAGGTTGCAGGGTTCACAGATACGCAGTATTTT
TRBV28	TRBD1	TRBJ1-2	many	CASRGTGVGYTF	TGTGCCAGCAGGGGGACAGGGGTTGGCTACACCTTC
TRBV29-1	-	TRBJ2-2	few	CSAGSNTGELFF	TGCAGCGCCGGTAGCAACACCGGGGAGCTGTTTTTT
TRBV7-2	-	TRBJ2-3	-	CASSLAGGGTQYF	TGTGCCAGCAGCTTAGCGGGGGGAGGTACGCAGTATTTT
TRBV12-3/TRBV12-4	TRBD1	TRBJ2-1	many	CASSSHARDSLLNEQFF	TGTGCCAGCAGTTCCCACGCTCGGGACAGTCTCCTCAATGAGCAGTTCTTC
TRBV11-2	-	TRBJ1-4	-	CASSLGIGWNEKLFF	TGTGCCAGCAGCTTAGGGATTGGATGGAATGAAAAACTGTTTTTT
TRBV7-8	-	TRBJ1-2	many	CASSSTPSNARDEGYTF	TGTGCCAGCAGCTCAACCCCTAGTAACGCTCGCGATGAGGGCTACACCTTC
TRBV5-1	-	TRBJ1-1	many	CASSLEARNTEAFF	TGCGCCAGCAGCTTAGAGGCGAGGAACACTGAAGCTTTCTTT
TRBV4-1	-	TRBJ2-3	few	CASSQDVDGDTQYF	TGCGCCAGCAGCCAAGATGTGGACGGAGATACGCAGTATTTT
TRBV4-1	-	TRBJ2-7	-	CASSQGRTPFSYEQYF	TGCGCCAGCAGCCAAGGAAGAACACCATTCTCCTACGAGCAGTACTTC
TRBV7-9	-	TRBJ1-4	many	CASSYSGLPNEKLFF	TGTGCCAGCAGTTACTCGGGACTCCCTAATGAAAAACTGTTTTTT
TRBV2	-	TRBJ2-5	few	CASSTITGTLQETQYF	TGTGCCAGCAGTACTATTACCGGGACACTCCAAGAGACCCAGTACTTC
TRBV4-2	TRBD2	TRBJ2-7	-	CASSRVLAGYEQYF	TGTGCCAGCAGCCGCGTACTAGCGGGCTACGAGCAGTACTTC
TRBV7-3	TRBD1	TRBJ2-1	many	CASSRTGGVSNEQFF	TGTGCCAGCAGCCGGACAGGGGGCGTCTCCAATGAGCAGTTCTTC
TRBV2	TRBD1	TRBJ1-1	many	CARGQGSNTEAFF	TGTGCCAGGGGACAGGGATCGAACACTGAAGCTTTCTTT
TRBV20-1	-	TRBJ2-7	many	CSARPTGTFYEQYF	TGCAGTGCTAGGCCAACCGGGACTTTCTACGAGCAGTACTTC
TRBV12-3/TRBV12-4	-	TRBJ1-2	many	CASSLVSRPERGYTF	TGTGCCAGCAGTTTGGTTTCGCGGCCCGAACGAGGCTACACCTTC
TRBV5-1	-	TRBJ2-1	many	CASSREGDEQFF	TGCGCCAGCAGCCGCGAAGGGGATGAGCAGTTCTTC
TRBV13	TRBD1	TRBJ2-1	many	CASSRDRGNEQFF	TGTGCCAGCAGTCGGGACAGGGGAAATGAGCAGTTCTTC
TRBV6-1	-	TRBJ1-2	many	CASESRSVGGYTF	TGTGCCAGCGAGAGCCGGTCCGTTGGAGGCTACACCTTC
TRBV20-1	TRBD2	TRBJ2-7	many	CSARWGGGPYEQYF	TGCAGTGCTAGATGGGGGGGAGGGCCCTACGAGCAGTACTTC
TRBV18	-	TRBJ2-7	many	CASSPGLSGAYEQYF	TGTGCCAGCTCACCAGGGTTGTCAGGGGCCTACGAGCAGTACTTC
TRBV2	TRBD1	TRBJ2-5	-	CASRARDRELEETQYF	TGTGCCAGCAGGGCCCGGGACAGGGAATTGGAAGAGACCCAGTACTTC
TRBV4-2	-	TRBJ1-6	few	CASSQGLLNSPLHF	TGTGCCAGCAGCCAAGGACTGCTTAATTCACCCCTCCACTTT
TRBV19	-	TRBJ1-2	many	CASSIKGSYGYTF	TGTGCCAGTAGTATCAAGGGGTCCTATGGCTACACCTTC
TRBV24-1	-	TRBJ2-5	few	CATLETQYF	TGTGCCACCCTGGAGACCCAGTACTTC
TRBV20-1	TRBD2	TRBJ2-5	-	CSARGLAGETRYF	TGCAGTGCTAGAGGACTAGCGGGAGAGACCCGGTACTTC
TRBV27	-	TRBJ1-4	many	CASSSSWAPGLLTNEKLFF	TGTGCCAGCAGCTCCAGCTGGGCACCAGGTTTATTGACTAATGAAAAACTGTTTTTT
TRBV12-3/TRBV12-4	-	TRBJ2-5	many	CASSLMQQETQYF	TGTGCCAGCAGTTTAATGCAACAAGAGACCCAGTACTTC
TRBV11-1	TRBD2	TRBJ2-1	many	CASSLGPTSDGGNEQFF	TGTGCCAGCAGCTTAGGTCCCACTAGCGACGGGGGCAATGAGCAGTTCTTC
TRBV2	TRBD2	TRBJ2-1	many	CASRTSGGYNEQFF	TGTGCCAGCAGGACTAGCGGGGGCTACAATGAGCAGTTCTTC
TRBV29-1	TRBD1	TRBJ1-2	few	CSVPGTGGFYGYTF	TGCAGCGTTCCCGGGACAGGGGGCTTCTATGGCTACACCTTC